Presented here are 17 T cell receptor beta chains from one specimen sequenced in a study of shared clonotypes between healthy human individuals. TCRdb's copy holds only in-frame clones and misses some; the assay was immunoSEQ multiplex PCR. The top ten clones hold 0.37% of a sample with 2 million to 2.5 million clones, approximately 90% of them seen once. Source material: naive CD4+ T cells from PBMCs. Indicated subset: CD45RA+ positively selected. These receptors all come from a man aged 18 to 30 in good health. Some clones in this sample may be carry-over from other donors' samples.

The chain uses TRBV2 and TRBJ1-2; D not certain. The CDR3 length is 11 residues. Trimming removed 2 bases at V and 7 bases at J, with 5 bases between. Germline V gives CDR1 SNHLY, CDR2 FYNNEI. The CDR3 DNA reads as TGTGCCAGCAGTGAATACCCTGGCTACACCTTC. This gives the protein CASSEYPGYTF.

In this sample, this clone turned up once. V and J are TRBV2 and TRBJ2-5, with 14 bases lining up with TRBD2. The J call could be wrong; TRBJ2-7 is a better fit for the DNA end. Germline V gives CDR1 SNHLY, CDR2 FYNNEI. This CDR3 comprises 14 residues. CDR3 nucleotides: TGTGCCAGCAGAGGGACTAGCGGGAGAAACGAGCAGTACTTC. This codes for CASRGTSGRNEQYF.

This clone came up a few times. Here the CDR3 DNA reads TGTGCCAGCAGGGGGACAGTAAACAATCAGCCCCAGCATTTT. Translation: CASRGTVNNQPQHF. This chain links TRBV2 with TRBJ1-5; 7 nucleotides agree with TRBD1. Trimming took 6 bases from V and 3 from J; bases not matched to a gene: 5. The CDR3 has 14 residues. Germline V CDR1 and CDR2: SNHLY, FYNNEI.

The chain uses TRBV12-5 and TRBJ2-1; D not certain. V was trimmed by 6 bases and J by 5 bases, leaving 23 bases between them. Germline values: CDR1 LGHNT, CDR2 FRNRAP. The CDR3 is 17 residues long. CDR3 coding DNA: TGTGCTAGTGGCCCTGCTGGGGTCACAATCTTAAACAATGAGCAGTTCTTC. Translated, it gives CASGPAGVTILNNEQFF.

The chain is built from TRBV28 and TRBJ1-2; possible D gene TRBD1, 6 bases. V gave up 3 bases and J gave up 5 bases, with 19 bases separating them. The CDR3 length is 16 residues. Germline assignment: CDR1 MDHEN and CDR2 SYDVKM. The CDR3 here is CASSFPWIGGGYGYTF. Written as DNA, the CDR3 is TGTGCCAGCAGTTTCCCCTGGATTGGAGGGGGATATGGCTACACCTTC.

Comments on this clone: Other DNA sequences from this sample encode an identical CDR3 as well. The chain combines TRBV7-3 with TRBJ2-2; weak D call: TRBD1 (5 bases). Trimming took off 6 bases at V and 1 base at J, with 9 bases between the two ends. The germline gives CDR1 SGHTA, CDR2 FQGTGA. The CDR3 spans 14 residues. CDR3 in DNA: TGTGCCAGCAGTTCCGACAGGAACACCGGGGAGCTGTTTTTT. Translation: CASSSDRNTGELFF. The full variable domain, with the rest looked up from reference TRBV7-3 and TRBJ2-2, is GAGVSQTPSNKVTEKGKYVELRCDPISGHTALYWYRQSLGQGPEFLIYFQGTGAADDSGLPNDRFFAVRPEGSVSTLKIQRTERGDSAVYLCASSSDRNTGELFFGEGSRLTVL.

The V gene is TRBV5-4, the J gene TRBJ2-5, with 8 positions matching TRBD2. CDR1 SGHNT and CDR2 YYREEE come from the germline V gene (reference sequence). The CDR3 contains 15 residues. V dropped 4 bases and J dropped 4; count of bases not matched to a gene: 9. DNA for the CDR3: TGTGCCAGCAGCATTGGACTAGCCGAGGGAGAGACCCAGTACTTC. This codes for CASSIGLAEGETQYF.

The chain couples TRBV7-2 to TRBJ2-7; D remains unclear. Trimming removed 0 bases at V and 3 bases at J, with 9 bases between. The CDR3 consists of 14 residues. Germline V gene lookup returns CDR1 SGHTA and CDR2 FQGNSA. The CDR3 sequence is CASSLAAVYYEQYF. DNA of the CDR3: TGTGCCAGCAGCTTAGCCGCGGTATACTACGAGCAGTACTTC. The full variable domain, in which reference TRBV7-2 and TRBJ2-7 provide the parts outside the CDR3, is GAGVSQSPSNKVTEKGKDVELRCDPISGHTALYWYRQSLGQGLEFLIYFQGNSAPDKSGLPSDRFSAERTGGSVSTLTIQRTQQEDSAVYLCASSLAAVYYEQYFGPGTRLTVT.

V gene TRBV4-1 combines with J gene TRBJ1-4; 7 bases align to TRBD1. Germline V gene data show CDR1 as MGHRA and CDR2 as YSYEKL. The CDR3 has 15 amino acids. V was pared by 5 bases and J by 4 bases, with 7 bases of the junction left unmatched. The CDR3 DNA follows: TGCGCCAGCAGCTTCACAGGGGAAAATAATGAAAAACTGTTTTTT. Residues: CASSFTGENNEKLFF.

CDR3 in DNA: TGCGCCAGCAGCCAAGGGTGGGACAGGGGGGGTGTCGGGGAGCTGTTTTTT. Protein sequence: CASSQGWDRGGVGELFF. The genes are TRBV4-1 and TRBJ2-2; 11 bases align to TRBD1. Germline CDR1 reads MGHRA; CDR2 reads YSYEKL. J lost 7 bases, V lost 1 base, and 8 bases had no gene match. This CDR3 contains 17 residues.

The chain uses TRBV29-1 and TRBJ1-2, with TRBD1 as a possible D gene (6 bases). The CDR3 contains 12 residues. Germline CDR1 reads SQVTM; CDR2 reads ANQGSEA. The germline V and J ends were trimmed by 5 bases and 2 bases, with 9 bases remaining between them. Written as DNA, the CDR3 is TGCAGCGTTACCCAGGGGAACTATGGCTACACCTTC. It encodes CSVTQGNYGYTF.

V usage is TRBV10-2 and J usage is TRBJ2-7, with TRBD2 matching 10 bases. Looked up from germline, CDR1 is WSHSY and CDR2 is SAAADI. J lost 0 bases, V lost 3 bases, and 5 bases had no gene match. The CDR3 is made up of 16 amino acids. The CDR3 loop reads CASSDIRTSGSYEQYF. CDR3 sequence (DNA): TGCGCCAGCAGTGATATTAGGACTAGCGGCTCCTACGAGCAGTACTTC.

Concerning this clone itself: Other nucleotide sequences in the sample specify the same CDR3. The chain joins TRBV5-1 to TRBJ2-1; D possibly corresponds to TRBD2 (6 bases). CDR3 length equals 16 residues. Germline CDR1 reads SGHRS; CDR2 reads YFSETQ. The V end lost 0 bases, the J end lost 0 bases, and 10 bases lay between the germline ends. As DNA, the CDR3 is TGCGCCAGCAGCTTGGCTCTAGCGACCTCCTACAATGAGCAGTTCTTC. Its translation: CASSLALATSYNEQFF.

The chain couples TRBV16 to TRBJ1-5; 7 nucleotides match TRBD1. This CDR3 is built from 17 residues. Germline values: CDR1 KGHSY, CDR2 FQNENV. J lost 1 base, V lost 5 bases, and 11 bases had no gene match. CDR3: CASSSFATGLSNQPQHF. CDR3 in DNA: TGTGCCAGCAGCTCCTTCGCGACAGGGTTGAGCAATCAGCCCCAGCATTTT.

Worth noting for this clone: The identical CDR3 is also encoded by other nucleotide sequences in the sample. The chain couples TRBV20-1 to TRBJ2-7; D ambiguous. The CDR3 covers 11 residues. CDR1 is DFQATT, CDR2 SNEGSKA, per germline (reference sequence). Trimming removed 3 bases from V and 3 bases from J, with 6 bases in between. This CDR3 is CSASGSYEQYF. The CDR3 DNA reads as TGCAGTGCTAGCGGCAGCTACGAGCAGTACTTC.

The chain employs TRBV5-5 and TRBJ2-5, with D possibly matching TRBD1 (6 bases). CDR1 is SGHKS and CDR2 is YYEKEE in the germline V gene (reference sequence). V was shortened by 4 bases and J by 4 bases, with 11 bases between the two germline ends. This CDR3 comprises 13 residues. CDR3 nucleotides: TGTGCCAGCAGCGCGGACAGCGTAGAGACCCAGTACTTC. Translation: CASSADSVETQYF. The full variable domain, in which reference TRBV5-5 and TRBJ2-5 provide the parts outside the CDR3, is DAGVTQSPTHLIKTRGQQVTLRCSPISGHKSVSWYQQVLGQGPQFIFQYYEKEERGRGNFPDRFSARQFPNYSSELNVNALLLGDSALYLCASSADSVETQYFGPGTRLLVL.

As regards this clone: In the same sample, other DNA sequences code for this CDR3. The rearrangement joins TRBV7-2 to TRBJ2-5; D not resolved. Trimming removed 1 base from V and 5 bases from J, with 11 bases in between. The CDR3 runs 14 residues. Per the germline V gene, CDR1 is SGHTA and CDR2 is FQGNSA. In nucleotides, the CDR3 is TGTGCCAGCAGCTTAGATAGGGCAAGGGAGACCCAGTACTTC. It translates to CASSLDRARETQYF.